The entry below describes one TCR beta chain. What it recognizes is unknown. The entry originates in a study of beta chain features in type 1 diabetes. The sequenced template was cDNA made from the entire isolated RNA. The data were produced by immunoSEQ multiplex PCR, yet TCRdb's version contains in-frame clones alone and is incomplete. Here the sample spans 100,000 to 150,000 clones, roughly a sixth being singletons. Findings of the study overall: Across all four CD4+ subsets, people with type 1 diabetes showed modestly shorter TCRB CDR3s.

The V gene lost 1 base and the J gene lost 2 bases, with 10 bases spanning the gap. Germline loops: CDR1 SGHNT, CDR2 YENEEA. The length of the CDR3 is 15 residues. This rearrangement joins TRBV11-3 to TRBJ2-3; D may match TRBD1 or TRBD2 (5 bases each). Material for sequencing was central memory CD4+ T cells from blood. The source is a man aged 18 to 30 with type 1 diabetes. This chain's CDR3 is CASSLASGPTDTQYF. The CDR3 bases are TGTGCCAGCAGCTTAGCCTCGGGGCCCACAGATACGCAGTATTTT.